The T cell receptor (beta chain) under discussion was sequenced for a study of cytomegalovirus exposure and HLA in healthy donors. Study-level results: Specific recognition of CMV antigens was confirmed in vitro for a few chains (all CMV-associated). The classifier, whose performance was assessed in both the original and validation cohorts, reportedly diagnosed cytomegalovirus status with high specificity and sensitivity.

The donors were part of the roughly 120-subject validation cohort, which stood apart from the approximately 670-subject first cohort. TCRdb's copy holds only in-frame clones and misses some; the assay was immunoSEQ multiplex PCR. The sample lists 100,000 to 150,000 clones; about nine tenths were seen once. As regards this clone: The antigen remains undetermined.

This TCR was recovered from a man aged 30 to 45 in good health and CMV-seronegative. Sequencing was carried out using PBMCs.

DNA of the CDR3: TGCGCCAGCAACGAACAGGGTTGGAGTTCACCCCTCCACTTT. Amino acid sequence: CASNEQGWSSPLHF. The chain joins TRBV10-2 to TRBJ1-6; a weak D match, TRBD1 (6 bases). CDR3 length: 14 residues. V lost 7 bases, J lost 9 bases, and 16 bases lay in between. Per germline, CDR1 WSHSY and CDR2 SAAADI.